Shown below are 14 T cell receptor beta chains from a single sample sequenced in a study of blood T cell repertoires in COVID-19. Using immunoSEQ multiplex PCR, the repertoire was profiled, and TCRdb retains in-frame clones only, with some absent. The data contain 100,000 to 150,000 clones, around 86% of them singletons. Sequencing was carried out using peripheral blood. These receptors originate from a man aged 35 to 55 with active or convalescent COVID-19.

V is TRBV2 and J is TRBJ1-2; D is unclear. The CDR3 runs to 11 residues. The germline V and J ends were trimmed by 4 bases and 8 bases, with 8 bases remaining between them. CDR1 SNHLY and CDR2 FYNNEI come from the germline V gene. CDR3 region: CASSVRRGYTF. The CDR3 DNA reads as TGTGCCAGCAGTGTGAGGAGAGGCTACACCTTC.

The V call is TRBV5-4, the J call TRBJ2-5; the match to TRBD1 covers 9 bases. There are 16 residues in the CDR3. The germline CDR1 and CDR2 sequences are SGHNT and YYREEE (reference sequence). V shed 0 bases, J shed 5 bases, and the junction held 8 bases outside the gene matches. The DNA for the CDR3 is TGTGCCAGCAGCTTGGGGGGGACAGGGACCCGGGAGACCCAGTACTTC. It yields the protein CASSLGGTGTRETQYF. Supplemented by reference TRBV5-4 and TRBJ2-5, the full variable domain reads ETGVTQSPTHLIKTRGQQVTLRCSSQSGHNTVSWYQQALGQGPQFIFQYYREEENGRGNFPPRFSGLQFPNYSSELNVNALELDDSALYLCASSLGGTGTRETQYFGPGTRLLVL.

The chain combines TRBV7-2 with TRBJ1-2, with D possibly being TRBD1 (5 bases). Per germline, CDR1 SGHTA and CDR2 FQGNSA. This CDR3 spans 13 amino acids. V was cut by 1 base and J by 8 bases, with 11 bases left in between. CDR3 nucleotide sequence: TGTGCCAGCAGCTTAGTCGACAGTCGGGGCTACACCTTC. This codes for CASSLVDSRGYTF.

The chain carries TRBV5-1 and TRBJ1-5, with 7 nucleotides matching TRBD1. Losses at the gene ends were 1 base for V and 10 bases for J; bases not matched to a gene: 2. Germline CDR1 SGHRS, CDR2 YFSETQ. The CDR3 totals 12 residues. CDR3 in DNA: TGCGCCAGCAGCTTGAGGGGGCCTCCCCAGCATTTT. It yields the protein CASSLRGPPQHF.

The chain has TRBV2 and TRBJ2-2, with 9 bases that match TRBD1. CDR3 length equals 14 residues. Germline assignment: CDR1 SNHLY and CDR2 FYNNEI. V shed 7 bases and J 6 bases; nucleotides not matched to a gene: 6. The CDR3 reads CASMRQGVAGELFF. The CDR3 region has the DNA TGTGCCAGCATGCGACAGGGGGTGGCCGGGGAGCTGTTTTTT.

DNA of the CDR3: TGTGCCAGCAGTTACAAGGACAGGGCTTCAGAGACCCAGTACTTC. Protein sequence: CASSYKDRASETQYF. This chain joins TRBV6-5 and TRBJ2-5, with 8 bases matching TRBD1. Germline V CDR1 and CDR2: MNHEY, SVGAGI. The CDR3 contains 15 residues. J lost 4 bases, V lost 2 bases, and 6 bases had no gene match.

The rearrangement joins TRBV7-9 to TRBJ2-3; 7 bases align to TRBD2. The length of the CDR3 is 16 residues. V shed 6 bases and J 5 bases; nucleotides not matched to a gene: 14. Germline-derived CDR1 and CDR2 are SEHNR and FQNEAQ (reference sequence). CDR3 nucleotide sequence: TGTGCCAGCAGATCTCAACGCGGGGAGGGTAAAGATACGCAGTATTTT. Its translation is CASRSQRGEGKDTQYF.

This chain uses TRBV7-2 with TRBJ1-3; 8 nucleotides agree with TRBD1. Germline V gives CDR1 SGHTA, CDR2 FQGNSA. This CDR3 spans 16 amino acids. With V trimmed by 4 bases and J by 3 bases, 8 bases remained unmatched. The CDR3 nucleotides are TGTGCCAGCAGCTACTTCGGACAGGGCGATGGAAACACCATATATTTT. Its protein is CASSYFGQGDGNTIYF.

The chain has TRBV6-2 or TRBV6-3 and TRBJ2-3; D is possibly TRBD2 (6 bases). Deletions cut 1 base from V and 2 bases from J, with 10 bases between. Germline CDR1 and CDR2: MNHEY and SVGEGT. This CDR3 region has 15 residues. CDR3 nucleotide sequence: TGTGCCAGCAGTTACTTCGCGGGGACCACAGATACGCAGTATTTT. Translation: CASSYFAGTTDTQYF.

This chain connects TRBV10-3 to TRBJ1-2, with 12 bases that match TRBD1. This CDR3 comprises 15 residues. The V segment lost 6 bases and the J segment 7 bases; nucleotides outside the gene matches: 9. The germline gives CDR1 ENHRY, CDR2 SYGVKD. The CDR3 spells CAIRPRDRGPGGYTF. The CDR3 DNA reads TGTGCCATCAGGCCCCGGGACAGGGGGCCCGGTGGCTACACCTTC.

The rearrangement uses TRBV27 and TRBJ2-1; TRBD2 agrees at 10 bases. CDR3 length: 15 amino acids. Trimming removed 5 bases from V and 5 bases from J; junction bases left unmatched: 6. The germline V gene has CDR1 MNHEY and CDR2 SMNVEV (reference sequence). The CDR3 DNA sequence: TGTGCCAGCAGTATTACCGGGACTAGCGACAATGAGCAGTTCTTC. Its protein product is CASSITGTSDNEQFF.

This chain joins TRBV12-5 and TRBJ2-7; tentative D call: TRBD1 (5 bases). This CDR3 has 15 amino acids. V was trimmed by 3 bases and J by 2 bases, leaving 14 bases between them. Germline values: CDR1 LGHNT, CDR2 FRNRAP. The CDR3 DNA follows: TGTGCTAGTGGTTTAGATAGGGGCGGAACCTACGAGCAGTACTTC. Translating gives CASGLDRGGTYEQYF.

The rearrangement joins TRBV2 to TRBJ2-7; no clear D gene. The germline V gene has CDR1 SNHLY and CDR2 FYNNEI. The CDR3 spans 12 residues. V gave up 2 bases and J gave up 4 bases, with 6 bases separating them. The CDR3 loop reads CASSEIGYEQYF. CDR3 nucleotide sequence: TGTGCCAGCAGTGAAATCGGGTACGAGCAGTACTTC.

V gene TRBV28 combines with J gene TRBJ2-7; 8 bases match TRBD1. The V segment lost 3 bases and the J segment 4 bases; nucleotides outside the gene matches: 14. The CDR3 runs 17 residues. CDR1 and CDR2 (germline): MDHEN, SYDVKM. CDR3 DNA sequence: TGTGCCAGCAGTTTTTCTGGCCGACCGGGACAGGAGTACGAGCAGTACTTC. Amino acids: CASSFSGRPGQEYEQYF.